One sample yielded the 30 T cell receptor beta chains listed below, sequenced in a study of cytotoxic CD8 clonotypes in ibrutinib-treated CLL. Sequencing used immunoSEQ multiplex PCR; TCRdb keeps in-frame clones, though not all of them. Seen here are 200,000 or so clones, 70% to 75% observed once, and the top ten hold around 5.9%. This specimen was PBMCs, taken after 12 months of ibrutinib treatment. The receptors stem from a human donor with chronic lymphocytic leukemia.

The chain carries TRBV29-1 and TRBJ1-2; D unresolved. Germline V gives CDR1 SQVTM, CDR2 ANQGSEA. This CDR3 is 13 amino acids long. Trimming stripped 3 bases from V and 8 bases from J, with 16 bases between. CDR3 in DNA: TGCAGCGTTGAGGATGACCAACCGTCGGGCTACACCTTC. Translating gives CSVEDDQPSGYTF. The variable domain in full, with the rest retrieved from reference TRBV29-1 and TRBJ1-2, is SAVISQKPSRDICQRGTSLTIQCQVDSQVTMMFWYRQQPGQSLTLIATANQGSEATYESGFVIDKFPISRPNLTFSTLTVSNMSPEDSSIYLCSVEDDQPSGYTFGSGTRLTVV.

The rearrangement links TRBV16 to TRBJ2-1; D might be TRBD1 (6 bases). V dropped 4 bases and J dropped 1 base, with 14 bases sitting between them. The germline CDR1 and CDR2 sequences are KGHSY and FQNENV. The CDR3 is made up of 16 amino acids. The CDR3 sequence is CASSPQGTGSYNEQFF. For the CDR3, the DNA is TGTGCCAGCAGCCCACAGGGAACTGGGTCCTACAATGAGCAGTTCTTC.

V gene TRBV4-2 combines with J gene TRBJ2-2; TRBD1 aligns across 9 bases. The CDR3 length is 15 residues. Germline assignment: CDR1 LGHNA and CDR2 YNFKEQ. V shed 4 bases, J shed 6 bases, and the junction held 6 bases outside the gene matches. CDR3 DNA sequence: TGTGCCAGCAGCCCAAGACAGGGGGGCGCCGGGGAGCTGTTTTTT. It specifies CASSPRQGGAGELFF.

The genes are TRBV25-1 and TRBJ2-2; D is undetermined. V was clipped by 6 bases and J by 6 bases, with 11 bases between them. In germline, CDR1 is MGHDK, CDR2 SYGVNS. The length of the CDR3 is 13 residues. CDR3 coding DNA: TGTGCCAGCAGCTTAGATTGGGCCGGGGAGCTGTTTTTT. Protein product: CASSLDWAGELFF.

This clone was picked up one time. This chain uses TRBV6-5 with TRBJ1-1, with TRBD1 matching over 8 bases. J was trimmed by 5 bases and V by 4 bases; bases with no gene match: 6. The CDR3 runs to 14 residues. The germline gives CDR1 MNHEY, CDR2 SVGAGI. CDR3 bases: TGTGCCAGCAGTTTCGACAGGGGAGGGACTGAAGCTTTCTTT. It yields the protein CASSFDRGGTEAFF.

The CDR3 bases are TGCGCCAGCAGAGGGCAGGGAGGCAATCAGCCCCAGCATTTT. Encoded protein: CASRGQGGNQPQHF. The V gene is TRBV10-2, the J gene TRBJ1-5; TRBD1 is a possible D gene (5 bases). Trimming cost V 6 bases and J 2 bases, with 11 bases left between them. The CDR3 sequence is 14 residues long. Germline CDR1 is WSHSY and CDR2 is SAAADI.

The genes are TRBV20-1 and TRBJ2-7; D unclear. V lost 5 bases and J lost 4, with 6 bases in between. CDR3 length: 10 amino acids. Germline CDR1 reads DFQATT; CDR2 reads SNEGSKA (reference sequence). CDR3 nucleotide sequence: TGCAGTGCTCCGCATTACGAGCAGTACTTC. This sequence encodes CSAPHYEQYF.

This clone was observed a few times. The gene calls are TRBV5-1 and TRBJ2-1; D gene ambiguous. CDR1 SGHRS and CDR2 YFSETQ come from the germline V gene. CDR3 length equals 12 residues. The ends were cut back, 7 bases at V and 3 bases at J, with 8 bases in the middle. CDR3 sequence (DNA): TGCGCCAGCTGCGAGGACTACAATGAGCAGTTCTTC. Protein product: CASCEDYNEQFF. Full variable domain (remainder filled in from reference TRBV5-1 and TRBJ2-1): KAGVTQTPRYLIKTRGQQVTLSCSPISGHRSVSWYQQTPGQGLQFLFEYFSETQRNKGNFPGRFSGRQFSNSRSEMNVSTLELGDSALYLCASCEDYNEQFFGPGTRLTVL.

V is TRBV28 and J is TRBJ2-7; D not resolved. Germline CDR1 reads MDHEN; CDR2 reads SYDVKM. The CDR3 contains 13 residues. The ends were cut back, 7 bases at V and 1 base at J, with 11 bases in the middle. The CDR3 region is CASNFRVSYEQYF. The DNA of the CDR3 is TGTGCCAGCAACTTTAGAGTATCCTACGAGCAGTACTTC.

CDR3 sequence reads: CASPDRNTGELFF. CDR3 in DNA: TGTGCCAGCCCGGACAGGAACACCGGGGAGCTGTTTTTT. The chain is built from TRBV28 and TRBJ2-2, with D possibly TRBD1 on 6 matching bases. V was shortened by 8 bases and J by 1 base, with 8 bases between the two germline ends. The germline V gene encodes CDR1 MDHEN and CDR2 SYDVKM. The CDR3 is 13 residues long.

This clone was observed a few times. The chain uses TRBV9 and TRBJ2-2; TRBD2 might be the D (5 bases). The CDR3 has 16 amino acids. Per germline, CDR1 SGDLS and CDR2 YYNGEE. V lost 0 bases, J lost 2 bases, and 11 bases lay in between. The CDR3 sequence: CASSVALAGNTGELFF. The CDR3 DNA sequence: TGTGCCAGCAGCGTAGCTCTTGCGGGTAACACCGGGGAGCTGTTTTTT. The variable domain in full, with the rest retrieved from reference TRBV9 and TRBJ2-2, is DSGVTQTPKHLITATGQRVTLRCSPRSGDLSVYWYQQSLDQGLQFLIQYYNGEERAKGNILERFSAQQFPDLHSELNLSSLELGDSALYFCASSVALAGNTGELFFGEGSRLTVL.

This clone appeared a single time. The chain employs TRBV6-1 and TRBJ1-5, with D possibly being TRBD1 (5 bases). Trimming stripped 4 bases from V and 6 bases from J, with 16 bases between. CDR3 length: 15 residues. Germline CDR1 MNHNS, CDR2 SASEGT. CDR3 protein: CASSGTGTPSQPQHF. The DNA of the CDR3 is TGTGCCAGCAGTGGGACCGGGACCCCAAGTCAGCCCCAGCATTTT.

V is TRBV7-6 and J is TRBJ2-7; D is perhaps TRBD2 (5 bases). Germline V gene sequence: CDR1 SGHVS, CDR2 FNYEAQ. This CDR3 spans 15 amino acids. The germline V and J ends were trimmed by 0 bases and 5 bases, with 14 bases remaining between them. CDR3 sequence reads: CASSLARGIGDEQYF. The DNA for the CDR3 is TGTGCCAGCAGCTTAGCGAGAGGGATCGGGGACGAGCAGTACTTC.

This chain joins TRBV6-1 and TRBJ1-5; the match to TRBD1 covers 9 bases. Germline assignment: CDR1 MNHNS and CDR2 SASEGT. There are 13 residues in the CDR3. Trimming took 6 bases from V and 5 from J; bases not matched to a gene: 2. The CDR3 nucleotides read TGTGCCAGCAGAAGGGACAGGGATCAGCCCCAGCATTTT. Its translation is CASRRDRDQPQHF.

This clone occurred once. CDR3 protein: CAWSVQRTDTQYF. The CDR3 DNA reads as TGTGCCTGGAGTGTACAGAGAACAGATACGCAGTATTTT. This sequence joins TRBV30 and TRBJ2-3; D is ambiguous. Germline CDR1 reads GTSNPN; CDR2 reads SVGIG (reference sequence). V lost 0 bases to trimming and J lost 3 bases, with 7 bases between them. The CDR3 has 13 amino acids.

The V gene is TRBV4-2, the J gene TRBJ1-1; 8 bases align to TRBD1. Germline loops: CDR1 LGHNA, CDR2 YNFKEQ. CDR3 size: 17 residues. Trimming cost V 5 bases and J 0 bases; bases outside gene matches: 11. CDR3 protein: CASSLFRQGPMNTEAFF. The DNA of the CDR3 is TGTGCCAGCAGCTTGTTCAGACAGGGGCCCATGAACACTGAAGCTTTCTTT.

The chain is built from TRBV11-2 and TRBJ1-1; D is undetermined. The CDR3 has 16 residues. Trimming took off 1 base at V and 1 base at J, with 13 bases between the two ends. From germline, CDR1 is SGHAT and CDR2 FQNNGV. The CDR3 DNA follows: TGTGCCAGCAGCTTAGGAGTCTTCGGTTCGAACACTGAAGCTTTCTTT. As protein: CASSLGVFGSNTEAFF.

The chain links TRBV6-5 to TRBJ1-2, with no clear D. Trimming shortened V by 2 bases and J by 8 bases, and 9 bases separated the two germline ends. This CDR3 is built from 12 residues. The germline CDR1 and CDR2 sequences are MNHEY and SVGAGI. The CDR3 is CASSYGSWGYTF. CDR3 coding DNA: TGTGCCAGCAGTTACGGAAGCTGGGGCTACACCTTC.

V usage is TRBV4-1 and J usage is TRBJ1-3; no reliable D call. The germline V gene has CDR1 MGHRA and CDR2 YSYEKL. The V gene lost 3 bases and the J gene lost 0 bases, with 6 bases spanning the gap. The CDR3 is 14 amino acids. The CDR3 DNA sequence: TGCGCCAGCAGCCACCCCAGCTCTGGAAACACCATATATTTT. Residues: CASSHPSSGNTIYF.

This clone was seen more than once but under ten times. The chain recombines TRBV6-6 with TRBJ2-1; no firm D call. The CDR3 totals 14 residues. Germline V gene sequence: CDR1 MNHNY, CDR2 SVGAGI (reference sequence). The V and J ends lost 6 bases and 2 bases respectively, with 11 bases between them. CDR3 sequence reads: CASRIDQAYNEQFF. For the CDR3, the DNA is TGTGCCAGCAGGATTGACCAAGCCTACAATGAGCAGTTCTTC.

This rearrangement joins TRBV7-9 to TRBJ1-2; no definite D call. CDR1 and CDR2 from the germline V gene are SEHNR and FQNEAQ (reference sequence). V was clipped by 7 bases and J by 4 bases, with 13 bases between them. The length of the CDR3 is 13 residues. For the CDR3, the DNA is TGTGCCAGCATGGTCAGCCTGGCCTATGGCTACACCTTC. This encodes CASMVSLAYGYTF.

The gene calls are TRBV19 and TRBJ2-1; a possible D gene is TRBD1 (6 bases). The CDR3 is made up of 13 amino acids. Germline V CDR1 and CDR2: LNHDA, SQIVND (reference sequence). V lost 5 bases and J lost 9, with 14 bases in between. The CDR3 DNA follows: TGTGCCAGTAGTCTCCGGACAGTGAGTGAGCAGTTCTTC. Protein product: CASSLRTVSEQFF.

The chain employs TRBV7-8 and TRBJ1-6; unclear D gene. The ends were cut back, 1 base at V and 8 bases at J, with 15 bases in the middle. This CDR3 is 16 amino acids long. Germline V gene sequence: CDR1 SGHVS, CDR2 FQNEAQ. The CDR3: CASSLDGTARDSPLHF. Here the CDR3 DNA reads TGTGCCAGCAGCTTAGATGGCACAGCTCGGGATTCACCCCTCCACTTT.

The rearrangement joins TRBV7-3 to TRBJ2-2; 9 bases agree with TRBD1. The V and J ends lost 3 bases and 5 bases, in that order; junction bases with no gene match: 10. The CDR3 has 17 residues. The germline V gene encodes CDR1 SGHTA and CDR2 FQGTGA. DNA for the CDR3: TGTGCCAGCAGCTTGAAATTCCGAGACAGGGGGACCGGGGAGCTGTTTTTT. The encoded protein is CASSLKFRDRGTGELFF.

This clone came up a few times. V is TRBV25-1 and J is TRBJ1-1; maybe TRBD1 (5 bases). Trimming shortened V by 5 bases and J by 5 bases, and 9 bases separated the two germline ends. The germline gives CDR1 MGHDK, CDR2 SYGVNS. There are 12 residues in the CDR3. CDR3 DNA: TGTGCCAGCAGTAGGGACGCAACTGAAGCTTTCTTT. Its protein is CASSRDATEAFF.

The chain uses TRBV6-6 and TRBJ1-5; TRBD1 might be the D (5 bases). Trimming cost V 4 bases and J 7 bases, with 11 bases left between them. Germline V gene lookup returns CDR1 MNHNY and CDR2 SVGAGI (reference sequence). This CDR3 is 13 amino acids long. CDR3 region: CASSSRVWQPQHF. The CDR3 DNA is TGTGCCAGCAGTTCCAGGGTATGGCAGCCCCAGCATTTT.

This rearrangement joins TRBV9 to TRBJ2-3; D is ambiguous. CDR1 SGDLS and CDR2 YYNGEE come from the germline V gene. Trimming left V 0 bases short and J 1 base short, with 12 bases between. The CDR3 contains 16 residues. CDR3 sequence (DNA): TGTGCCAGCAGCGTAGTTGCGGCCTTAGGCACAGATACGCAGTATTTT. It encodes CASSVVAALGTDTQYF.

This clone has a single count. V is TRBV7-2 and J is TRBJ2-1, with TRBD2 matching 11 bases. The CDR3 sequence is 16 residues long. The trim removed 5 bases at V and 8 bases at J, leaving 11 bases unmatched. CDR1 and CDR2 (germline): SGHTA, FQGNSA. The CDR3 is CASSRYSGRVRDEQFF. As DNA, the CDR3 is TGTGCCAGCAGCCGTTATAGCGGGAGGGTCAGGGATGAGCAGTTCTTC.

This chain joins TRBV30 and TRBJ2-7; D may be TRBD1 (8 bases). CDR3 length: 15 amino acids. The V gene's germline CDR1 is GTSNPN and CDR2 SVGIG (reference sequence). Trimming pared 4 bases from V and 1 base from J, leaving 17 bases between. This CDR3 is CAWISGGQGSYEQYF. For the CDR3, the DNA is TGTGCCTGGATCTCGGGAGGACAGGGTTCCTACGAGCAGTACTTC.

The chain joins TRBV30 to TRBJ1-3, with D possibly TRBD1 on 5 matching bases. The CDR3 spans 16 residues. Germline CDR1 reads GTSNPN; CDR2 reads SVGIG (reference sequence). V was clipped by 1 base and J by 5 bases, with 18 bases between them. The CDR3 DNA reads TGTGCCTGGAGTGACGATACGGGGCTGGGTAGAAACACCATATATTTT. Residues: CAWSDDTGLGRNTIYF.